What follows are 9 T cell receptor beta chains derived from one specimen sequenced in a study of T-cell memory formation after mild COVID-19. MiXCR, applied by TCRdb to the 5' RACE reads, yields one record per CDR3 protein. The sample carries about 290,000 distinct CDR3 sequences, approximately 15% recorded once. The material sequenced was PBMCs or a T cell subset sorted from them (not recorded which). These receptor sequences come from a man between 18 and 35 years old who had mild COVID-19 (a few samples of this study predate the infection). Cell type and time point are not known.

In its sample, this clonotype was seen many times. The J gene is TRBJ1-1, the V gene TRBV7-2; 8 bases fit TRBD1. The ends lost 4 bases at V and 7 bases at J; junction bases unmatched: 5. This CDR3 has 13 residues. Per the germline V gene, CDR1 is SGHTA and CDR2 is FQGNSA. The CDR3 region is CASSSGTGLEAFF. CDR3 bases: TGTGCCAGCAGCTCCGGGACAGGCCTTGAAGCTTTCTTT.

A word on this clonotype: This could be a read error, since a much larger clone is one nucleotide away. J is TRBJ2-1 and V is TRBV3-1; tentatively, D is TRBD1 (5 bases). Germline V gene lookup returns CDR1 LGHDT and CDR2 YNNKEL (reference sequence). The ends were cut back, 4 bases at V and 1 base at J, with 8 bases in the middle. The CDR3 spans 14 residues. The CDR3 DNA reads TGTGCCAGCAGCCCGACAGCGTCCTACAATGAGCAGTTCTTC. Residues: CASSPTASYNEQFF.

Concerning this clonotype itself: One end of the junction fails to match germline, which may point to a read error. The gene calls are TRBV12-3 or TRBV12-4 and TRBJ2-5; 12 bases align to TRBD2. The length of the CDR3 is 17 residues. DNA of the CDR3: TGTGCCAGCAGTATCCGGGGACTAGCGGGTGTCCAAGGGACCCAGTACTTC. The encoded protein is CASSIRGLAGVQGTQYF.

The J gene is TRBJ2-4, the V gene TRBV19; the D gene is possibly TRBD1 (5 bases). The V gene's germline CDR1 is LNHDA and CDR2 SQIVND (reference sequence). Trimming stripped 3 bases from V and 9 bases from J, with 12 bases between. The CDR3 is made up of 13 amino acids. Here the CDR3 reads CASSITARGIQYF. DNA of the CDR3: TGTGCCAGTAGTATTACGGCTAGGGGCATTCAGTACTTC.

The chain combines TRBV2 with TRBJ2-7, with TRBD1 matching over 10 bases. Trimming at V came to 8 bases and at J to 4 bases, leaving 8 bases not matched to a gene. The CDR3 has 14 amino acids. The germline gives CDR1 SNHLY, CDR2 FYNNEI. The chain's CDR3 is CASGLRDRGYEQYF. In nucleotides, the CDR3 is TGTGCCAGCGGCCTCAGGGACAGGGGTTACGAGCAGTACTTC.

This clonotype has a handful of counts. J is TRBJ1-1 and V is TRBV7-9; D unclear. This CDR3 comprises 14 residues. Trimming shortened V by 3 bases and J by 1 base, and 9 bases separated the two germline ends. Germline CDR1 reads SEHNR; CDR2 reads FQNEAQ (reference sequence). This chain's CDR3 is CASSFSFGNTEAFF. CDR3 DNA: TGTGCCAGCAGCTTCTCTTTCGGGAACACTGAAGCTTTCTTT. Supplemented by reference TRBV7-9 and TRBJ1-1, the full variable domain reads DTGVSQNPRHKITKRGQNVTFRCDPISEHNRLYWYRQTLGQGPEFLTYFQNEAQLEKSRLLSDRFSAERPKGSFSTLEIQRTEQGDSAMYLCASSFSFGNTEAFFGQGTRLTVV.

This clonotype has a handful of counts. The chain employs TRBV5-1 and TRBJ2-2; D gene ambiguous. Germline V gene data show CDR1 as SGHRS and CDR2 as YFSETQ. CDR3 length: 14 amino acids. V gave up 6 bases and J gave up 4 bases, with 13 bases separating them. DNA of the CDR3: TGCGCCAGCAAGATCCTCCCGGCCACCGGGGAGCTGTTTTTT. It encodes CASKILPATGELFF.

The CDR3 is CASSLSGGGASYEQFF. The DNA for the CDR3 is TGTGCCAGCAGTTTATCCGGCGGGGGGGCTAGCTATGAGCAGTTCTTC. The chain recombines TRBV27 with TRBJ2-1; 9 bases fit TRBD2. J was trimmed by 8 bases and V by 0 bases; bases with no gene match: 8. Germline V lookup: CDR1 MNHEY, CDR2 SMNVEV (reference sequence). The length of the CDR3 is 16 residues.

The chain employs TRBV28 and TRBJ2-3; D may match TRBD1 or TRBD2 (5 bases each). The CDR3 is made up of 14 amino acids. V lost 6 bases and J lost 6, with 16 bases in between. Germline-derived CDR1 and CDR2 are MDHEN and SYDVKM. CDR3 sequence (DNA): TGTGCCAGCAGCTCTCACGAGGGGTTGGATACGCAGTATTTT. It codes for CASSSHEGLDTQYF. Full variable domain (missing parts from reference TRBV28 and TRBJ2-3): DVKVTQSSRYLVKRTGEKVFLECVQDMDHENMFWYRQDPGLGLRLIYFSYDVKMKEKGDIPEGYSVSREKKERFSLILESASTNQTSMYLCASSSHEGLDTQYFGPGTRLTVL.